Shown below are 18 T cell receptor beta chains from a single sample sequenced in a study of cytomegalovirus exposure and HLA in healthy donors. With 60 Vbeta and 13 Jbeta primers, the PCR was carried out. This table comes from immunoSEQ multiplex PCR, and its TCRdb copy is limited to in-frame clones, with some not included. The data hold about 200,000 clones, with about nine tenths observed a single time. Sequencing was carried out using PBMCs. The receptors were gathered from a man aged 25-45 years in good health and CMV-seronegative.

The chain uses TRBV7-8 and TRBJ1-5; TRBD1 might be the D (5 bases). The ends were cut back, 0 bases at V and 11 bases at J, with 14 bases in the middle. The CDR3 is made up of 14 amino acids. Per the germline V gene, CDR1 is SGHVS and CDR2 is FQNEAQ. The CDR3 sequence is CASSLALRGEAQHF. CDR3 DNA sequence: TGTGCCAGCAGCTTAGCGTTACGAGGGGAGGCCCAGCATTTT.

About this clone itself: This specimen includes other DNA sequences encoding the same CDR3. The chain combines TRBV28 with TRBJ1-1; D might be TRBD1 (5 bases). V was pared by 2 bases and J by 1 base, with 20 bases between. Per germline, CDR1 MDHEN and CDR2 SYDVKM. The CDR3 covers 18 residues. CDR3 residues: CASSLPTVDLGRNTEAFF. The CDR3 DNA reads TGTGCCAGCAGTTTACCGACAGTGGACCTAGGCCGGAACACTGAAGCTTTCTTT. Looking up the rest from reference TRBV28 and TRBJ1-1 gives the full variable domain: DVKVTQSSRYLVKRTGEKVFLECVQDMDHENMFWYRQDPGLGLRLIYFSYDVKMKEKGDIPEGYSVSREKKERFSLILESASTNQTSMYLCASSLPTVDLGRNTEAFFGQGTRLTVV.

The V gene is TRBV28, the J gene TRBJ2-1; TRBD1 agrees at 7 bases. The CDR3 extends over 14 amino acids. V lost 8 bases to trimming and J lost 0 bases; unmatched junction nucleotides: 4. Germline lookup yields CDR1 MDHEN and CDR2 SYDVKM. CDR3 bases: TGTGCCAGCGAGACAGGGAGCTCCTACAATGAGCAGTTCTTC. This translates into CASETGSSYNEQFF.

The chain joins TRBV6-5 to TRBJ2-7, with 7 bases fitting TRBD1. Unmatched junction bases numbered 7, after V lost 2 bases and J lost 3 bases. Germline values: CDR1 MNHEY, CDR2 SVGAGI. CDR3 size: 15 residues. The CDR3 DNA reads TGTGCCAGCAGTTACGGACCGGGACAGATCTACGAGCAGTACTTC. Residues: CASSYGPGQIYEQYF.

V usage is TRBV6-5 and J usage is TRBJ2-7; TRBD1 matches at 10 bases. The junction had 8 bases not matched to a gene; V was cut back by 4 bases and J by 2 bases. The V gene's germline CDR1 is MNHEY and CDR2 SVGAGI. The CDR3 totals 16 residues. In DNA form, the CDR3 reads TGTGCCAGCAGTTCACCCCGAGGACAGGGGGCCTACGAGCAGTACTTC. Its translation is CASSSPRGQGAYEQYF.

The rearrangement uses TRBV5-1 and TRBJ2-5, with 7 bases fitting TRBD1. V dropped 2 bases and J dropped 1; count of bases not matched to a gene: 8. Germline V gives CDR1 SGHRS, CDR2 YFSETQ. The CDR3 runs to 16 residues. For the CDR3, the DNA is TGCGCCAGCAGCTTAGGGGGCGCCAATCTCCAAGAGACCCAGTACTTC. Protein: CASSLGGANLQETQYF.

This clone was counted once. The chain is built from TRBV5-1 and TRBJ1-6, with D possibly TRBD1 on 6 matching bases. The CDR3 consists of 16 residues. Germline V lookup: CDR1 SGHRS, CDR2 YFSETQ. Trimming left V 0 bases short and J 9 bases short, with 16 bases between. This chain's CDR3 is CASSLDGPGVSSPLHF. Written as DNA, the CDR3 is TGCGCCAGCAGCTTGGATGGGCCAGGGGTGTCTTCACCCCTCCACTTT.

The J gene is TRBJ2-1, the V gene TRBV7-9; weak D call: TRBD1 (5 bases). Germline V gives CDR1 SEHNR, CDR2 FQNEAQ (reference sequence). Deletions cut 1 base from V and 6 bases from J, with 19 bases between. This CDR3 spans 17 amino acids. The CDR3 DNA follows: TGTGCCAGCAGCTTAGGATTTGGGTCAGGGCCCGTCAATGAGCAGTTCTTC. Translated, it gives CASSLGFGSGPVNEQFF.

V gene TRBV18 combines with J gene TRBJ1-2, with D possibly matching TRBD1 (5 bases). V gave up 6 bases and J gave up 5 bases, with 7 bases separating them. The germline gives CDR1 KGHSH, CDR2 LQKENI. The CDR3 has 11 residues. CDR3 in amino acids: CASSHRYGYTF. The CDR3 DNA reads TGTGCCAGCTCGCACAGGTATGGCTACACCTTC.

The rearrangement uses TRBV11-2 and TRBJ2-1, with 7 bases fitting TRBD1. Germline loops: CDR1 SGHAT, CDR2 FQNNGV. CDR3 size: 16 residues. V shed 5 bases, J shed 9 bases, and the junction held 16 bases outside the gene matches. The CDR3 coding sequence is TGTGCCAGCAGCCGGCTTTTGGGCAGGGGGATTTTTGAGCAGTTCTTC. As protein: CASSRLLGRGIFEQFF.

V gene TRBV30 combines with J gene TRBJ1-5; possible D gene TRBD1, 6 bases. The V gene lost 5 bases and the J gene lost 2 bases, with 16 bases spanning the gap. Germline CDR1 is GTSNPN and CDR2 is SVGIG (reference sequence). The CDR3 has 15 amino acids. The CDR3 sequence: CAWAVGGGRNQPQHF. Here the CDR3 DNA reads TGTGCCTGGGCCGTCGGCGGGGGCCGCAATCAGCCCCAGCATTTT.

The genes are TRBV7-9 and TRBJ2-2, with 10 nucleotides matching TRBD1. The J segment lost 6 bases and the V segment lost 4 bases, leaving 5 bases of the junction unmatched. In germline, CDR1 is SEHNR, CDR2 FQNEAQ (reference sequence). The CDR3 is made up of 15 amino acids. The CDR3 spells CASSWDRGWAGELFF. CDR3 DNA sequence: TGTGCCAGCAGCTGGGACAGGGGTTGGGCCGGGGAGCTGTTTTTT.

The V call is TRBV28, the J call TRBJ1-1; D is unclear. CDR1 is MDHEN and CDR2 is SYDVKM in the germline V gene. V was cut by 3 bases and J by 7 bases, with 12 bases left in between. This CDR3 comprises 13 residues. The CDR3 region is CASSFSREVEAFF. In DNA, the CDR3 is TGTGCCAGCAGTTTTTCACGGGAAGTTGAAGCTTTCTTT.

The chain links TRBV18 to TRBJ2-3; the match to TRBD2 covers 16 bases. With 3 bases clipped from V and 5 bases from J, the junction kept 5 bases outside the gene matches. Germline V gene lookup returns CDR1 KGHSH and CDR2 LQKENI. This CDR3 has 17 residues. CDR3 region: CASSPGLAGGPIDTQYF. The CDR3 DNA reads TGTGCCAGCTCACCGGGACTAGCGGGAGGGCCCATAGATACGCAGTATTTT.

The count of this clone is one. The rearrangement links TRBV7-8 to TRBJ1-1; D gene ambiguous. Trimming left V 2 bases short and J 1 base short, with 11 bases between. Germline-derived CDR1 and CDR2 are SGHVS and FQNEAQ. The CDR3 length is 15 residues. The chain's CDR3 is CASSLQNTPNTEAFF. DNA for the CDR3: TGTGCCAGCAGCTTACAAAATACACCGAACACTGAAGCTTTCTTT.

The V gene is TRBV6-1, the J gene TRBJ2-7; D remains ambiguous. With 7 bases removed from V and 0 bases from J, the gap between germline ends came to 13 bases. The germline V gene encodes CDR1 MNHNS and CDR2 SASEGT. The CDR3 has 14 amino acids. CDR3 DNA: TGTGCCAGCATCGTGACTTTTACCTCCTACGAGCAGTACTTC. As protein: CASIVTFTSYEQYF.

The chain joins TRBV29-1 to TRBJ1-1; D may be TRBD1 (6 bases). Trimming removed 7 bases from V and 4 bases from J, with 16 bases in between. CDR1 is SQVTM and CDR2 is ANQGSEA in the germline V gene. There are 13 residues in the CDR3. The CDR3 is CSAGTGLGTEAFF. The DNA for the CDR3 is TGCAGCGCAGGCACAGGGCTTGGCACTGAAGCTTTCTTT. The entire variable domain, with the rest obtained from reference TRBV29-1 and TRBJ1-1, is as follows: SAVISQKPSRDICQRGTSLTIQCQVDSQVTMMFWYRQQPGQSLTLIATANQGSEATYESGFVIDKFPISRPNLTFSTLTVSNMSPEDSSIYLCSAGTGLGTEAFFGQGTRLTVV.

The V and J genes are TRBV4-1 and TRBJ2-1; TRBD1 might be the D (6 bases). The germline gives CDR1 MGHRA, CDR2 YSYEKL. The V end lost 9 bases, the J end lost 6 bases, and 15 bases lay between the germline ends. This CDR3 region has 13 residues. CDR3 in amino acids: CASRPGDRNEQFF. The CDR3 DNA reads TGCGCCAGTCGGCCAGGGGACCGCAATGAGCAGTTCTTC.